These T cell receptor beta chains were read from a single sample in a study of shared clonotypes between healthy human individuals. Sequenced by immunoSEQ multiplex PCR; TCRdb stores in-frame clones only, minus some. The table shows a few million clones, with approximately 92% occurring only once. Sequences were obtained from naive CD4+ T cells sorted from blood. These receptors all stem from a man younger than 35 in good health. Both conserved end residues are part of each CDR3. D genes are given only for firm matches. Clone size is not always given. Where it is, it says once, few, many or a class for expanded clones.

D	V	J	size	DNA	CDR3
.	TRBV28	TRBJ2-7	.	TGTGCCAGCAGTTTGTGGCAGGGTAACTACGAGCAGTACTTC	CASSLWQGNYEQYF
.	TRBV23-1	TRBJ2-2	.	TGCGCCAGCAGTCGACCGAGGTCGGACAGAGTCACCGGGGAGCTGTTTTTT	CASSRPRSDRVTGELFF
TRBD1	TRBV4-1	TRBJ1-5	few	TGCGCCAGCAGCCCACAGGGGAATCAGCCCCAGCATTTT	CASSPQGNQPQHF
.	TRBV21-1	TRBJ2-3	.	TGTGCCAGCAGCAAAGACGTAGCGGACACAGATACGCAGTATTTT	CASSKDVADTDTQYF
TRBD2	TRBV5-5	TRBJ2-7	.	TGTGCCAGCAGCTTGGGGACTAGCGGTTATATCTGGTCCTACGAGCAGTACTTC	CASSLGTSGYIWSYEQYF
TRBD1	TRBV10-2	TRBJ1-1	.	TGCGCCAGCAGCGGACAGGGAGGGACTGAAGCTTTCTTT	CASSGQGGTEAFF
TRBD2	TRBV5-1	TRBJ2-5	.	TGCGCCAGCAGCCGACTAGCGGGGGAGGGCCAAGAGACCCAGTACTTC	CASSRLAGEGQETQYF
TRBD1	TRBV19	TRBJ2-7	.	TGTGCCAGTAGTATGCTATTCCGAAGGGACAGCTCCTACGAGCAGTACTTC	CASSMLFRRDSSYEQYF
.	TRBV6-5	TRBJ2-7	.	TGTGCCAGCAGTCGGACGGGCCGCTACGAGCAGTACTTC	CASSRTGRYEQYF
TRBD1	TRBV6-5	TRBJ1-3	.	TGTGCCAGCAGTTACGGGGGGACAGGGACGGGAAACACCATATATTTT	CASSYGGTGTGNTIYF
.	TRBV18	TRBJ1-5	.	TGTGCCAGCTCACCAACGGTTACAGGTAACAATCAGCCCCAGCATTTT	CASSPTVTGNNQPQHF
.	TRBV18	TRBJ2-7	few	TGTGCCAGCTCACCACCGGCAGGGGCCTACGAGCAGTACTTC	CASSPPAGAYEQYF
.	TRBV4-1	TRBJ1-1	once	TGCGCCAGCAGCCACCTCACAGCAATGAACACTGAAGCTTTCTTT	CASSHLTAMNTEAFF
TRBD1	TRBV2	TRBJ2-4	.	TGTGCCAGTCTCGACAGGGGGAACATTCAGTACTTC	CASLDRGNIQYF
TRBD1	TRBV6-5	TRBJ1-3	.	TGTGCCAGCAGTTATCATCACGGGACAGCTGGAAACACCATATATTTT	CASSYHHGTAGNTIYF
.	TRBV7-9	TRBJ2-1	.	TGTGCCAGCAGCTCCCGGGATGGTGCCTCGTACAATGAGCAGTTCTTC	CASSSRDGASYNEQFF
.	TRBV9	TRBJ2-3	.	TGTGCCAGCAGCGCTACGACTAGGACTAGCACAGATACGCAGTATTTT	CASSATTRTSTDTQYF
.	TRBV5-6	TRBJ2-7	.	TGTGCCAGCAGCCTCTTGGCCGTACCGTCCTACGAGCAGTACTTC	CASSLLAVPSYEQYF
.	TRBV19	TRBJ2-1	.	TGTGCCAGTAGTATACTTCCTAGTAACCCCAATGAGCAGTTCTTC	CASSILPSNPNEQFF
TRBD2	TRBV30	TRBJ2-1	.	TGTGCCTGGAGTGTAGTGTTAGCGGGGTACAATGAGCAGTTCTTC	CAWSVVLAGYNEQFF
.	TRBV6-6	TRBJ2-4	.	TGTGCCAGCAGGCCTCCGGAGTTTAACATTCAGTACTTC	CASRPPEFNIQYF
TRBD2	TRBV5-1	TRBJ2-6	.	TGCGCCAGCAGCTACTGGACTAGCGGGACTAGCTCTGGGGCCAACGTCCTGACTTTC	CASSYWTSGTSSGANVLTF
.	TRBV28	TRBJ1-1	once	TGTGCCAGCACCCGAAGGAACACTGAAGCTTTCTTT	CASTRRNTEAFF
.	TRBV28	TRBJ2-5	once	TGTGCCAGCAACCGAGGGGGGCCGGAAGAGACCCAGTACTTC	CASNRGGPEETQYF
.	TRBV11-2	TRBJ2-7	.	TGTGCCAGCAGCGCTTGGGGGTTACCAGAGTACTTC	CASSAWGLPEYF
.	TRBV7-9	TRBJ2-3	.	TGTGCCAGCAGCTTAGCGGGAGCCACAGATACGCAGTATTTT	CASSLAGATDTQYF
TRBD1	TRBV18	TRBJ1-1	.	TGTGCCAGCTCACCGGCGACAGGGGAGAGCACTGAAGCTTTCTTT	CASSPATGESTEAFF
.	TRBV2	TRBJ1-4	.	TGTGCCAGCCGATATAGGATTGCAACTAATGAAAAACTGTTTTTT	CASRYRIATNEKLFF
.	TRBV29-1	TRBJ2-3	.	TGCAGCGTTGCGTTTCCGGGTGCTAGCACAGATACGCAGTATTTT	CSVAFPGASTDTQYF
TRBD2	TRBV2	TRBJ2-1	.	TGTGCCAGCAGTCCGGGAAGCGGGAGACACAATGAGCAGTTCTTC	CASSPGSGRHNEQFF
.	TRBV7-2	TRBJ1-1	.	TGTGCCAGCAGCTTAGAAAGGCGGGCGAACACTGAAGCTTTCTTT	CASSLERRANTEAFF
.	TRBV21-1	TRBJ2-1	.	TGTGCCAGCAGCAAAATGTGCAATGAGCAGTTCTTC	CASSKMCNEQFF
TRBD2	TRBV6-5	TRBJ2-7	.	TGTGCCAGCAGTAGGGGACTAGCGGGGTCCTACGAGCAGTACTTC	CASSRGLAGSYEQYF
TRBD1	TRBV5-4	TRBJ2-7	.	TGTGCCAGCAGCTACGGACAGGGAAGTTTCTACGAGCAGTACTTC	CASSYGQGSFYEQYF
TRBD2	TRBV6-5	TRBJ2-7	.	TGTGCCAGCAAAGGACTAGCGGGGTCCTACGAGCAGTACTTC	CASKGLAGSYEQYF
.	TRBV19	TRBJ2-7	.	TGTGCCAGTAGTATAAGGGCGGGAACCTACGAGCAGTACTTC	CASSIRAGTYEQYF
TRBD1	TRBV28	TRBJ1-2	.	TGTGCCAGCAGCCAAATAGGGGGCGCTCCCTATGGCTACACCTTC	CASSQIGGAPYGYTF
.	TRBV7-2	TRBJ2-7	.	TGTGCCAGCAGCCCCCGTCGGGGGAGAGCCTACGAGCAGTACTTC	CASSPRRGRAYEQYF
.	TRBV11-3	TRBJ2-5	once	TGTGCCAGCAGCCTAGGGGTACAAGAGACCCAGTACTTC	CASSLGVQETQYF
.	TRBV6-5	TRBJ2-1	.	TGTGCCAGCACCCGGGATCCCCGTAACAATGAGCAGTTCTTC	CASTRDPRNNEQFF
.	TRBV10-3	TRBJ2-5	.	TGTGCCATCAGGCCATCCGGAGGGTTTGGAGAGACCCAGTACTTC	CAIRPSGGFGETQYF
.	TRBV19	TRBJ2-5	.	TGTGCCAGTAGTATAGATCCCTCCCTCCCCCAGTACTTC	CASSIDPSLPQYF
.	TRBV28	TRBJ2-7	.	TGTGCCAGCAGTTTGGAGTACGAGCAGTACTTC	CASSLEYEQYF
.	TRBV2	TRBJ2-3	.	TGTGCCAGCTTGCAAAGGGTGGACACAGATACGCAGTATTTT	CASLQRVDTDTQYF
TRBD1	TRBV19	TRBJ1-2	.	TGTGCCAGTAGTGGGGACAACAGGGGGCAGGCTGGCTACACCTTC	CASSGDNRGQAGYTF
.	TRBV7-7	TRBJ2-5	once	TGTGCTAGCAGCTTAGGAGATGGGGGCGAGACCCAGTACTTC	CASSLGDGGETQYF
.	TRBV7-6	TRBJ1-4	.	TGTGCCAGCAGCCTCAGCGGAGAAAAACTGTTTTTT	CASSLSGEKLFF
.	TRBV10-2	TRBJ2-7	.	TGCGCCAGCAGTGAGTGGGCAGGGTCTGTCTACGAGCAGTACTTC	CASSEWAGSVYEQYF
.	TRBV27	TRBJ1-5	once	TGTGCCAGCAGTTTAAGGGGCCGGCGAGATAGCAATCAGCCCCAGCATTTT	CASSLRGRRDSNQPQHF